The T cell receptor (beta chain) under discussion was sequenced for a study of blood T cell repertoires in COVID-19. As for the study in general: Spain, Italy and the United States supplied samples that represented acute and convalescent COVID-19. Sources were T cells, B-cell-depleted T cells, or PBMCs; the material itself was cDNA or gDNA.

Sequencing was performed with immunoSEQ multiplex PCR; in TCRdb, only in-frame clones are kept and a portion is missing. The sample holds about 120,000 clones; about 74% are singletons and the top ten take roughly 8.6%. The CDR3 spans 16 residues. V was clipped by 5 bases and J by 1 base, with 17 bases between them. Germline-derived CDR1 and CDR2 are SEHNR and FQNEAQ (reference sequence). Source material: peripheral blood. The sequence came from a human donor in a cohort sampled during active COVID-19. This chain connects TRBV7-9 to TRBJ1-1; D is possibly TRBD1 (6 bases). CDR3 nucleotides: TGTGCCAGCAGCGAAGGAAACTTGGGACAGAACACTGAAGCTTTCTTT. Translating gives CASSEGNLGQNTEAFF.